These T cell receptor beta chains were read from a single sample in a study of CD8 T cells in Susac syndrome. In TCRdb, the immunoSEQ multiplex PCR reads were re-called with MiXCR into one record per CDR3 protein. The top ten hold 0.1% of the sample, which has fewer than 250,000 distinct CDR3 sequences, roughly 92% seen once. Sequencing was done on a sample of CD4+ T cells from PBMCs. Receptors originate from a human donor in good health. CDR3s include the opening cysteine and the closing phenylalanine or tryptophan. Each record gives: J gene, D gene, CDR3 length, V gene, CDR3 protein. The D gene is left open where the match is weak.

J gene: TRBJ2-1
D gene: TRBD2
CDR3 length: 16
V gene: TRBV7-9
CDR3 protein: CASRPGLAGPLGEQFF

J gene: TRBJ1-6
D gene: -
CDR3 length: 13
V gene: TRBV6-1
CDR3 protein: CASSDEGDSPLHF

J gene: TRBJ2-7
D gene: -
CDR3 length: 15
V gene: TRBV27
CDR3 protein: CASSLRTQIGHEQYF

J gene: TRBJ1-1
D gene: TRBD1
CDR3 length: 15
V gene: TRBV7-3
CDR3 protein: CASRPTGVANTEAFF

J gene: TRBJ2-6
D gene: -
CDR3 length: 17
V gene: TRBV5-1
CDR3 protein: CASSLHSANSGANVLTF

J gene: TRBJ2-5
D gene: -
CDR3 length: 16
V gene: TRBV19
CDR3 protein: CASSMLGNPRRETQYF

J gene: TRBJ1-6
D gene: -
CDR3 length: 14
V gene: TRBV9
CDR3 protein: CASSVGTPNSPLHF

J gene: TRBJ2-5
D gene: TRBD1
CDR3 length: 16
V gene: TRBV19
CDR3 protein: CASSTRDRGLKETQYF

J gene: TRBJ1-6
D gene: -
CDR3 length: 15
V gene: TRBV3-1
CDR3 protein: CASSPPGGYNSPLHF

J gene: TRBJ2-5
D gene: TRBD1
CDR3 length: 13
V gene: TRBV6-5
CDR3 protein: CATTGGVEETQYF

J gene: TRBJ1-6
D gene: -
CDR3 length: 14
V gene: TRBV3-1
CDR3 protein: CASSQKTGSSPLHF

J gene: TRBJ2-6
D gene: -
CDR3 length: 13
V gene: TRBV10-3
CDR3 protein: CAIWSSGANVLTF

J gene: TRBJ1-2
D gene: -
CDR3 length: 13
V gene: TRBV6-5
CDR3 protein: CASSRGGNYGYTF

J gene: TRBJ1-1
D gene: TRBD1
CDR3 length: 16
V gene: TRBV14
CDR3 protein: CASSQRRTGMGREAFF

J gene: TRBJ2-5
D gene: -
CDR3 length: 14
V gene: TRBV2
CDR3 protein: CASSEEFGEETQYF

J gene: TRBJ1-6
D gene: -
CDR3 length: 13
V gene: TRBV7-8
CDR3 protein: CASSLVSDSPLHF

J gene: TRBJ1-1
D gene: -
CDR3 length: 13
V gene: TRBV7-2
CDR3 protein: CASSLGARPEAFF

J gene: TRBJ1-2
D gene: TRBD1
CDR3 length: 15
V gene: TRBV5-1
CDR3 protein: CASSLGTQGSNGYTF

J gene: TRBJ2-2
D gene: TRBD2
CDR3 length: 17
V gene: TRBV30
CDR3 protein: CAWSIGGGAAGTGELFF